These 28 T cell receptor beta chains were all obtained from the same sample, sequenced in a study of blood T cells in healthy people across ages. A sample-barcoded 5' primer and a J-beta primer mix were used in a second PCR of roughly 6 to 11 cycles. TCRdb reanalysed the 5' RACE reads using MiXCR and keeps one entry per CDR3 protein. The table shows some 1.6 million distinct CDR3 sequences, with approximately 32% occurring only once. Sequencing was carried out using blood. These TCRs come from a woman aged 25 to 39 in good health.

In this sample, this clonotype turned up a few times. This chain links TRBV7-9 with TRBJ2-5; D remains ambiguous. This CDR3 has 11 amino acids. Deletions cut 5 bases from V and 4 bases from J, with 5 bases between. Germline CDR1 and CDR2: SEHNR and FQNEAQ (reference sequence). Written as DNA, the CDR3 is TGTGCCAGCAGCGCAACAGAGACCCAGTACTTC. It encodes CASSATETQYF.

This clonotype was counted many times. This chain uses TRBV10-3 with TRBJ2-3, with a weak D call TRBD1 (7 bases). The CDR3 extends over 13 amino acids. Germline lookup yields CDR1 ENHRY and CDR2 SYGVKD. V lost 6 bases and J lost 3, with 10 bases in between. The CDR3 region is CAIREGATDTQYF. CDR3 bases: TGTGCCATCAGGGAGGGGGCAACAGATACGCAGTATTTT.

In its sample, this clonotype was seen a few times. V gene TRBV20-1 combines with J gene TRBJ2-3; D unclear. This CDR3 is built from 13 residues. With 1 base removed from V and 4 bases from J, the gap between germline ends came to 9 bases. Germline CDR1 DFQATT, CDR2 SNEGSKA (reference sequence). As DNA, the CDR3 is TGCAGTGCTAGAGGGCAGGACCCAGATACGCAGTATTTT. It encodes CSARGQDPDTQYF.

In DNA, the CDR3 is TGTGCCAGCAGCGCTCTCGGGACAGGGGTTAATGAGCAGTTCTTC. Translation gives CASSALGTGVNEQFF. V gene TRBV9 combines with J gene TRBJ2-1, with TRBD1 matching 10 bases. Germline CDR1 SGDLS, CDR2 YYNGEE. Trimming at V came to 3 bases and at J to 7 bases, leaving 7 bases not matched to a gene. The CDR3 loop spans 15 amino acids.

This clonotype was detected many times. The chain has TRBV7-2 and TRBJ2-5; no reliable D call. V was shortened by 5 bases and J by 2 bases, with 12 bases between the two germline ends. Germline V gene lookup returns CDR1 SGHTA and CDR2 FQGNSA. The CDR3 is 14 residues long. CDR3 region: CASSPAQRQETQYF. CDR3 bases: TGTGCCAGCAGCCCAGCACAGCGACAAGAGACCCAGTACTTC.

This clonotype was observed a handful of times. This sequence joins TRBV20-1 and TRBJ2-7; maybe TRBD1 (6 bases). V lost 4 bases and J lost 0, with 13 bases in between. The CDR3 spans 14 residues. Germline CDR1 reads DFQATT; CDR2 reads SNEGSKA (reference sequence). DNA of the CDR3: TGCAGTGCTAACGATGACAGGAGCTCCTACGAGCAGTACTTC. As protein: CSANDDRSSYEQYF.

This clonotype was counted only a few times. This rearrangement joins TRBV4-1 to TRBJ1-6, with D uncertain. Germline CDR1 is MGHRA and CDR2 is YSYEKL. The CDR3 extends over 16 amino acids. The V end was cut by 4 bases, the J end by 0 bases, with 10 bases between. CDR3 region: CASSPLPISYNSPLHF. Written as DNA, the CDR3 is TGCGCCAGCAGCCCACTGCCGATCTCCTATAATTCACCCCTCCACTTT.

This chain joins TRBV12-3 or TRBV12-4 and TRBJ2-3, with unresolved D. This CDR3 comprises 15 residues. Trimming shortened V by 3 bases and J by 2 bases, and 12 bases separated the two germline ends. CDR3 sequence (DNA): TGTGCCAGCAGTTTCGGCAGTACCTCCACAGATACGCAGTATTTT. It specifies CASSFGSTSTDTQYF.

The chain recombines TRBV24-1 with TRBJ2-3; D may be TRBD2 (6 bases). CDR1 is KGHDR and CDR2 is SFDVKD in the germline V gene. V was clipped by 9 bases and J by 0 bases, with 9 bases between them. The CDR3 is 13 amino acids. CDR3 bases: TGTGCCACCGGGACTCACAGCACAGATACGCAGTATTTT. This gives the protein CATGTHSTDTQYF.

This chain joins TRBV4-1 and TRBJ2-1; unclear D gene. Germline V gene lookup returns CDR1 MGHRA and CDR2 YSYEKL. V was pared by 3 bases and J by 2 bases, with 8 bases between. The length of the CDR3 is 14 residues. The CDR3 loop reads CASSHPAAYNEQFF. The CDR3, as DNA: TGCGCCAGCAGCCACCCGGCGGCCTACAATGAGCAGTTCTTC.

CDR3 residues: CASKDPLYEQYF. In DNA form, the CDR3 reads TGTGCCAGCAAGGATCCTCTTTACGAGCAGTACTTC. The rearrangement joins TRBV2 to TRBJ2-7; no firm D call. V was shortened by 7 bases and J by 4 bases, with 11 bases between the two germline ends. The CDR3 is 12 amino acids. Germline V gene sequence: CDR1 SNHLY, CDR2 FYNNEI.

On this clonotype: A much larger clonotype is one base distant, so this may be a read error. The chain combines TRBV4-1 with TRBJ2-5, with D perhaps TRBD1 (6 bases). V was trimmed by 3 bases and J by 6 bases, leaving 14 bases between them. The CDR3 covers 14 residues. The germline V gene encodes CDR1 MGHRA and CDR2 YSYEKL. The CDR3, as DNA: TGCGCCAGCAGCCAGAGGACAGTCAAGAAGACCCAGTACTTC. The encoded protein is CASSQRTVKKTQYF.

This clonotype was seen a few times. The chain joins TRBV6-1 to TRBJ1-5, with 8 bases identical to TRBD1. V was pared by 7 bases and J by 7 bases, with 15 bases of the junction left unmatched. Germline V lookup: CDR1 MNHNS, CDR2 SASEGT. This CDR3 has 16 residues. CDR3 sequence (DNA): TGTGCCAGCAACAATCCCGGGACAGGAACGGGACAGCCCCAGCATTTT. It specifies CASNNPGTGTGQPQHF.

Comments on this clonotype: Relative to the germline gene, one junction end is altered; a read error may explain this. V gene TRBV5-1 combines with J gene TRBJ2-3; D gene unclear. The CDR3 consists of 15 residues. Germline CDR1 SGHRS, CDR2 YFSETQ. In nucleotides, the CDR3 is TGCGCCGGCAGCTTGGTTCTGGCCCGCACAGATACGCAGTATTTT. Protein sequence: CAGSLVLARTDTQYF.

The chain employs TRBV21-1 and TRBJ1-2; no DNA check was done on the table's D call, TRBD1. TRBV21-1 is deemed a pseudogene. The CDR3 spans 14 residues. CDR3 sequence (DNA): TGTGCCAGCGCCGACAGATCCGGTCCGGGTGGCTACACCTTC. Translation gives CASADRSGPGGYTF.

This clonotype was observed a single time. The chain uses TRBV7-9 and TRBJ2-5; D is unclear. The J call may be incorrect, as the DNA end agrees better with TRBJ2-7. The CDR3 is made up of 17 amino acids. Germline lookup yields CDR1 SEHNR and CDR2 FQNEAQ (reference sequence). The CDR3, as DNA: TGTGCCAGCAGCTTAGAGAAGGCAGAGAGGTTCGGTTACGAGCAGTACTTC. This gives the protein CASSLEKAERFGYEQYF.

This clonotype occurred a few times. The V and J genes are TRBV20-1 and TRBJ2-1; 9 bases match TRBD2. Per the germline V gene, CDR1 is DFQATT and CDR2 is SNEGSKA (reference sequence). The CDR3 contains 16 residues. The CDR3 sequence: CRARLGWRGGINEQFF. CDR3 nucleotide sequence: TGCAGAGCCCGGTTGGGCTGGCGGGGGGGCATCAATGAGCAGTTCTTC.

The J gene is TRBJ2-7, the V gene TRBV4-1; 7 bases line up with TRBD1. The CDR3 consists of 15 residues. The trim removed 0 bases at V and 0 bases at J, leaving 2 bases unmatched. From germline, CDR1 is MGHRA and CDR2 YSYEKL. CDR3 sequence reads: CASSQETGNSYEQYF. CDR3 bases: TGCGCCAGCAGCCAAGAGACAGGGAACTCCTACGAGCAGTACTTC.

A few counts support this clonotype. This chain links TRBV21-1 with TRBJ1-1. TRBV21-1 is shown as a pseudogene. The CDR3 spans 15 residues. The CDR3 bases are TGTGCCAGCAGCAAAAGTCGCAGCATGAACACTGAAGCTTTCTTT. Its translation is CASSKSRSMNTEAFF.

The genes are TRBV15 and TRBJ2-1, with TRBD2 matching 16 bases. Germline assignment: CDR1 LNHNV and CDR2 YYDKDF (reference sequence). The length of the CDR3 is 16 residues. After removal of 5 bases from V and 8 bases from J, the junction contained 6 bases not matched to a gene. The CDR3 loop is CATSRGLAGGPHEQFF. The CDR3 nucleotides read TGTGCCACCAGCCGGGGACTAGCGGGAGGGCCCCATGAGCAGTTCTTC. Together with reference TRBV15 and TRBJ2-1, the CDR3 gives the full variable domain: DAMVIQNPRYQVTQFGKPVTLSCSQTLNHNVMYWYQQKSSQAPKLLFHYYDKDFNNEADTPDNFQSRRPNTSFCFLDIRSPGLGDTAMYLCATSRGLAGGPHEQFFGPGTRLTVL.

CDR3 region: CASSFRFNQPQHF. CDR3 bases: TGTGCCAGCAGCTTTCGATTCAATCAGCCCCAGCATTTT. The V and J genes are TRBV7-3 and TRBJ1-5; D is unclear. V dropped 3 bases and J dropped 3 bases, with 6 bases sitting between them. The CDR3 has 13 amino acids. Germline V gives CDR1 SGHTA, CDR2 FQGTGA.

Concerning this clonotype itself: It may be a read error: a sequence one base away is much more abundant. The V gene is TRBV12-3 or TRBV12-4, the J gene TRBJ2-1; 9 bases fit TRBD2. Losses at the gene ends were 10 bases for V and 8 bases for J; bases not matched to a gene: 12. CDR3 size: 14 residues. The CDR3 region has the DNA TGTGCCATTGCGGAGCGGGGGGCTTACGATGAGCAGTTCTTC. This encodes CAIAERGAYDEQFF.

This clonotype was detected a few times. The chain employs TRBV20-1 and TRBJ2-5, with 9 bases aligning to TRBD2. With 5 bases clipped from V and 1 base from J, the junction kept 14 bases outside the gene matches. CDR3 length: 17 amino acids. Germline loops: CDR1 DFQATT, CDR2 SNEGSKA (reference sequence). The CDR3 is CSARGQSLAGFQETQYF. In nucleotides, the CDR3 is TGCAGTGCTCGAGGCCAATCGCTAGCGGGGTTCCAAGAGACCCAGTACTTC.

On this clonotype: This may come from a read error, since a much larger clone is one base off. This chain links TRBV11-2 with TRBJ2-1; the match to TRBD1 covers 7 bases. CDR3 length equals 17 residues. Germline CDR1 reads SGHAT; CDR2 reads FQNNGV. The CDR3 DNA sequence: TGTGCCAGCAGCTTGGAGCCTCCGGGACAGTATCACAATGAGCAGGTCTTC. This encodes CASSLEPPGQYHNEQVF.

The V gene is TRBV9, the J gene TRBJ1-2; tentative D call: TRBD1 (6 bases). Germline lookup yields CDR1 SGDLS and CDR2 YYNGEE. Trimming stripped 3 bases from V and 11 bases from J, with 11 bases between. This CDR3 comprises 11 residues. CDR3 amino acids: CASSETGRYTF. The DNA for the CDR3 is TGTGCCAGCAGCGAGACAGGTCGTTACACCTTC. Combining the CDR3 with reference TRBV9 and TRBJ1-2 gives the whole variable domain DSGVTQTPKHLITATGQRVTLRCSPRSGDLSVYWYQQSLDQGLQFLIQYYNGEERAKGNILERFSAQQFPDLHSELNLSSLELGDSALYFCASSETGRYTFGSGTRLTVV.

This clonotype came up many times. The chain joins TRBV6-6 to TRBJ2-3, with D perhaps TRBD1 (6 bases). The length of the CDR3 is 12 residues. The V gene's germline CDR1 is MNHNY and CDR2 SVGAGI (reference sequence). V lost 8 bases, J lost 2 bases, and 8 bases lay in between. The DNA for the CDR3 is TGTGCCAGCCGGGACACCACAGATACGCAGTATTTT. Amino acid sequence: CASRDTTDTQYF.

The chain has TRBV6-2 or TRBV6-3 and TRBJ2-5; D is possibly TRBD2 (6 bases). V was clipped by 9 bases and J by 2 bases, with 25 bases between them. Germline V lookup: CDR1 MNHEY, CDR2 SVGEGT. The CDR3 extends over 17 amino acids. CDR3 coding DNA: TGTGCCAGTTCGGCGAGGGGATCAGCGGGCCTGCAAGAGACCCAGTACTTC. Residues: CASSARGSAGLQETQYF.

The chain joins TRBV4-1 to TRBJ1-5; 7 bases match TRBD1. J lost 7 bases, V lost 1 base, and 7 bases had no gene match. CDR1 is MGHRA, CDR2 YSYEKL, per germline. This CDR3 has 15 residues. The CDR3 nucleotides read TGCGCCAGCAGCCAAGGACAGGGTGATAACCAGCCCCAGCATTTT. This encodes CASSQGQGDNQPQHF.